This TCR beta chain was sequenced in a study of T cells in Graves' hyperthyroidism and ophthalmopathy. Points from the study as a whole: In simple terms, a model built on 13 V-J features told ophthalmopathy apart from stable hyperthyroidism.

Using RNA transcripts as the source, TCR beta CDR3 regions were amplified. During a first-round RT-PCR of the TCR CDR3, the HTBI primer set was used. TCRdb re-called the multiplex PCR reads with MiXCR, one entry per CDR3 protein. The sample records 600,000 to 700,000 distinct CDR3 sequences, roughly 14% being singletons. This CDR3 is built from 15 residues. CDR1 KGHDR and CDR2 SFDVKD come from the germline V gene. Trimming stripped 2 bases from V and 0 bases from J, with 7 bases between. This clonotype was observed many times. Its antigen is still unknown. Diagnosing involved the use of clinical symptoms, serum thyroxine and TRAb, thyroid ultrasound and orbital computed tomography. Fresh peripheral blood, around 9.3 ml, was the source of the PBMCs.

The J gene is TRBJ2-4, the V gene TRBV24-1; D unresolved. The sample taken for sequencing was blood. This clonotype was obtained from a woman between 40 and 55 years old with Graves' ophthalmopathy. The CDR3 protein is CATSDSRLAKNIQYF. The DNA of the CDR3 is TGTGCCACCAGTGATTCACGGCTAGCCAAAAACATTCAGTACTTC.